A single sample is the source of the 14 T cell receptor beta chains below, sequenced in a study of prognosis after radiotherapy for stage I lung cancer. Genomic DNA yielded TCR beta CDR3, amplified by two-round multiplex PCR. Round one of PCR was performed, and it used primers specific to each TRBV and TRBJ gene. TCRdb reprocessed the multiplex PCR reads with MiXCR, giving one entry per CDR3 protein. The sample lists 25,000 to 30,000 distinct CDR3 sequences, around two fifths occurring once. The sequenced sample was PBMCs, obtained before or after stereotactic body radiation therapy (not recorded which). Receptor source: a donor older than 45 with non-small cell lung cancer.

This clonotype was counted between two and nine times. A read error is the likely source, as a far larger clone sits one nucleotide away. This sequence joins TRBV6-9 and TRBJ2-7, with 9 bases identical to TRBD2. The CDR3 runs to 16 residues. CDR1 and CDR2 (germline): MNHGY, SVAAGI. The CDR3 DNA is TGTGCCGGCAGTTACGGCCAGCGGGGGGCACTCAGCGAGCAGTACTTC. This sequence encodes CAGSYGQRGALSEQYF.

This clonotype was recorded many times. The V gene is TRBV7-9, the J gene TRBJ1-5, with 7 bases identical to TRBD1. Germline-derived CDR1 and CDR2 are SEHNR and FQNEAQ (reference sequence). This CDR3 comprises 14 residues. The junction had 8 bases not matched to a gene; V was cut back by 5 bases and J by 7 bases. The CDR3 region has the DNA TGTGCCAGCAGCCCCGGGACAGCGGAACAGCCCCAGCATTTT. It is translated as CASSPGTAEQPQHF.

For this clonotype: Given a much more abundant clone one base away, this may be a read error. The rearrangement uses TRBV6-4 and TRBJ2-4, with D possibly TRBD2 on 6 matching bases. The CDR3 runs 17 residues. V dropped 0 bases and J dropped 4 bases, with 16 bases sitting between them. In germline, CDR1 is MRHNA, CDR2 SNTAGT. The CDR3 loop is CASSDSRTIGSKNIQYF. CDR3 coding DNA: TGTGCCAGCAGTGACTCGCGGACTATCGGGAGTAAAAACATTCAGTACTTC.

This clonotype was detected many times. The chain has TRBV6-1 and TRBJ2-3; weak D call: TRBD2 (6 bases). The germline V gene has CDR1 MNHNS and CDR2 SASEGT. Trimming left V 6 bases short and J 4 bases short, with 20 bases between. This CDR3 region has 16 residues. CDR3 protein: CASSKLKGGSPDTQYF. The CDR3 nucleotides read TGTGCCAGCAGCAAACTAAAAGGAGGGTCGCCAGATACGCAGTATTTT.

This clonotype occurred many times. The rearrangement joins TRBV5-5 to TRBJ2-7; no clear D gene. Per germline, CDR1 SGHKS and CDR2 YYEKEE (reference sequence). V lost 6 bases to trimming and J lost 3 bases, with 7 bases between them. The CDR3 is 11 residues long. The CDR3 sequence is CASNLDYEQYF. The DNA for the CDR3 is TGTGCCAGCAACCTCGACTACGAGCAGTACTTC.

This clonotype was counted many times. The V gene is TRBV4-1, the J gene TRBJ2-1; D is perhaps TRBD1 (6 bases). The CDR3 is 14 amino acids. Germline V CDR1 and CDR2: MGHRA, YSYEKL. V lost 1 base and J lost 6, with 10 bases in between. In nucleotides, the CDR3 is TGCGCCAGCAGCCAAGGCAGGGGTCTCAATGAGCAGTTCTTC. Translation gives CASSQGRGLNEQFF.

In this sample, this clonotype turned up many times. The V and J genes are TRBV30 and TRBJ2-7; D is unresolved. Germline V lookup: CDR1 GTSNPN, CDR2 SVGIG (reference sequence). The CDR3 covers 11 residues. V was trimmed by 7 bases and J by 10 bases, leaving 17 bases between them. The CDR3 spells CAFGSGQRQYF. Written as DNA, the CDR3 is TGTGCCTTTGGCTCCGGGCAGCGCCAGTACTTC.

This clonotype appeared a few times. An end of the junction does not agree with germline; a read error may underlie this. This sequence joins TRBV6-2 or TRBV6-3 and TRBJ2-3; TRBD1 agrees at 8 bases. The CDR3 is 16 amino acids. Per germline, CDR1 MNHEY and CDR2 SVGEGT. The DNA for the CDR3 is TGTGCCAGCAGTGGGGGACAGGTCCTTGGCACAGATACTCAGTATTTT. Translating gives CASSGGQVLGTDTQYF.

This clonotype came up many times. V and J are TRBV9 and TRBJ2-2; unclear D gene. V was trimmed by 0 bases and J by 5 bases, leaving 5 bases between them. The germline V gene encodes CDR1 SGDLS and CDR2 YYNGEE. CDR3 length: 13 residues. In DNA, the CDR3 is TGTGCCAGCAGCGTAGATGAGACCGGGGAGCTGTTTTTT. This codes for CASSVDETGELFF.

This clonotype has a count of ten or more. The chain is built from TRBV2 and TRBJ1-5; TRBD1 is a possible D gene (5 bases). The CDR3 runs to 14 residues. Trimming shortened V by 1 base and J by 7 bases, and 11 bases separated the two germline ends. Germline values: CDR1 SNHLY, CDR2 FYNNEI. CDR3 sequence reads: CASSEVQGGQPQHF. The CDR3 DNA follows: TGTGCCAGCAGTGAAGTGCAGGGAGGACAGCCCCAGCATTTT.

This clonotype is classed as medium-sized (0.01 to 0.1%). The genes are TRBV2 and TRBJ2-1, with D perhaps TRBD1 (5 bases). The CDR3 consists of 14 residues. V was shortened by 6 bases and J by 1 base, with 10 bases between the two germline ends. Germline V lookup: CDR1 SNHLY, CDR2 FYNNEI. In nucleotides, the CDR3 is TGTGCCAGCAGGCAGGGTGGTTCCTACAATGAGCAGTTCTTC. Its translation: CASRQGGSYNEQFF.

Many counts were recorded for this clonotype. The chain employs TRBV20-1 and TRBJ1-2; D gene ambiguous. Trimming left V 4 bases short and J 1 base short, with 7 bases between. The germline V gene has CDR1 DFQATT and CDR2 SNEGSKA (reference sequence). The CDR3 has 12 residues. CDR3 region: CSAIEINYGYTF. The CDR3 DNA reads as TGCAGTGCTATTGAGATTAACTATGGCTACACCTTC.

There are many counts of this clonotype. The chain employs TRBV2 and TRBJ1-1, with unresolved D. The V end lost 6 bases, the J end lost 1 base, and 9 bases lay between the germline ends. From germline, CDR1 is SNHLY and CDR2 FYNNEI. The CDR3 has 13 residues. The CDR3 DNA sequence: TGTGCCAGCAGGCCGGACGGGAACACTGAAGCTTTCTTT. This translates into CASRPDGNTEAFF.

A word on this clonotype: It differs at one base from a far larger clone, so likely a read error. The V call is TRBV24-1, the J call TRBJ2-7; D is unresolved. Per germline, CDR1 KGHDR and CDR2 SFDVKD. The CDR3 contains 11 residues. V dropped 10 bases and J dropped 7 bases, with 13 bases sitting between them. The CDR3 nucleotides are TGTGCCACGGCTTCCTACAATGAGCAGTACTTC. Protein: CATASYNEQYF.